The rows below give T cell receptor beta chains drawn from one sample of a study of T cell repertoires in cytomegalovirus infection. Using its own MiXCR run on the reads, TCRdb lists one record per CDR3 protein. Among approximately 490,000 distinct CDR3 sequences listed, about 11% were seen once. Sequencing used PBMCs. All receptors derive from a human donor in good health (CMV status not recorded). Some clones in this sample may be carry-over from other donors' samples. Both conserved end residues are part of each CDR3. The D gene is left open where the match is weak. The size field is filled for only some rows; it gives once, few, many or a size class.

-	TRBV5-5	TRBJ2-7	-	CASSLRSDPYEQYF	TGTGCCAGCAGCTTGCGGTCCGACCCCTACGAGCAGTACTTC
-	TRBV11-2	TRBJ2-5	many	CASSGPGTAGKTQYF	TGTGCCAGCAGCGGTCCCGGGACAGCGGGGAAGACCCAGTACTTC
TRBD1	TRBV9	TRBJ2-3	few	CASSVAGTGALDTQYF	TGTGCCAGCAGCGTAGCTGGGACAGGGGCGCTGGATACGCAGTATTTT
-	TRBV29-1	TRBJ1-2	many	CSVVLAPPNYGYTF	TGCAGCGTTGTTCTCGCGCCCCCTAACTATGGCTACACCTTC
-	TRBV28	TRBJ2-7	many	CASSLPLIRDEQYF	TGTGCCAGCAGTTTACCTCTCATTCGGGACGAGCAGTACTTC
-	TRBV6-4	TRBJ1-5	many	CASSAEEGQPQHF	TGTGCCAGCTCCGCGGAGGAAGGTCAGCCCCAGCATTTT
-	TRBV6-6	TRBJ1-4	many	CASTLRTATNEKLFF	TGTGCCAGCACCTTACGGACGGCAACTAATGAAAAACTGTTTTTT
-	TRBV20-1	TRBJ2-3	-	CSAPAPSTDTQYF	TGCAGTGCCCCGGCGCCTAGCACAGATACGCAGTATTTT
-	TRBV7-8	TRBJ2-7	many	CASSLALGPTWDYEQYF	TGTGCCAGCAGCTTAGCCCTGGGCCCCACGTGGGATTACGAGCAGTACTTC
-	TRBV6-5	TRBJ2-6	many	CASSYSPGAGANVLTF	TGTGCCAGCAGTTACTCGCCGGGGGCTGGGGCCAACGTCCTGACTTTC
TRBD2	TRBV28	TRBJ2-7	-	CASSRGDVGYEQYF	TGTGCCAGCAGCCGGGGGGATGTCGGGTACGAGCAGTACTTC
TRBD2	TRBV20-1	TRBJ2-3	many	CSASLAGGLTDTQYF	TGCAGTGCTAGTCTAGCGGGAGGTCTCACAGATACGCAGTATTTT
-	TRBV29-1	TRBJ2-7	-	CSGSKGGPYEQYF	TGCAGCGGGTCGAAGGGCGGACCCTACGAGCAGTACTTC
TRBD1	TRBV19	TRBJ1-5	many	CASRGQGLRNQPQHF	TGTGCCAGTAGGGGACAGGGTCTCCGCAATCAGCCCCAGCATTTT
-	TRBV27	TRBJ1-6	many	CASSRGGYNSPLHF	TGTGCCAGCAGCCGGGGGGGCTATAATTCACCCCTCCACTTT
TRBD1	TRBV14	TRBJ2-3	few	CASSYKQGRDTQYF	TGTGCCAGCAGCTACAAACAGGGGAGAGATACGCAGTATTTT
-	TRBV2	TRBJ1-1	-	CQIRVRQQGAEAFF	TGTCAAATAAGGGTGAGGCAACAGGGTGCTGAAGCTTTCTTT
-	TRBV9	TRBJ2-7	-	CASSVGIGQYYEQYF	TGTGCCAGCAGCGTAGGTATAGGACAATACTACGAGCAGTACTTC
-	TRBV6-1	TRBJ1-3	many	CASRREGLSGNTIYF	TGTGCCAGCAGACGCGAAGGGCTCTCTGGAAACACCATATATTTT
-	TRBV18	TRBJ1-1	few	CASSPPVGRVEAFF	TGTGCCAGCTCACCACCGGTGGGGAGAGTTGAAGCTTTCTTT
TRBD2	TRBV11-2	TRBJ2-1	many	CASFLTGGLAGDLFF	TGTGCCAGCTTTCTAACAGGGGGACTAGCGGGAGACTTGTTCTTC
TRBD2	TRBV10-3	TRBJ2-1	few	CAIRLGTSGSHNEQFF	TGTGCCATCAGATTAGGGACTAGCGGGAGTCACAATGAGCAGTTCTTC
-	TRBV6-1	TRBJ1-6	many	CASSGTVSYNSPLHF	TGTGCCAGCAGTGGGACTGTCTCCTATAATTCACCCCTCCACTTT
TRBD1	TRBV9	TRBJ1-5	few	CASSPQGYGQPQHF	TGTGCCAGCAGCCCACAGGGGTACGGTCAGCCCCAGCATTTT
-	TRBV7-6	TRBJ1-6	few	CASSLQDGGNSPLHF	TGTGCCAGCAGCTTACAGGACGGTGGGAATTCACCCCTCCACTTT
TRBD2	TRBV28	TRBJ2-2	many	CASSLGDLAGGLSGELFF	TGTGCCAGCAGTTTGGGGGATCTAGCGGGAGGACTTTCCGGGGAGCTGTTTTTT
-	TRBV7-3	TRBJ2-1	-	CASSHHPPLAETGNEQFF	TGTGCCAGCAGCCATCACCCCCCTCTAGCGGAAACAGGGAATGAGCAGTTCTTC
-	TRBV6-5	TRBJ2-2	many	CASSYSGSWETGELFF	TGTGCCAGCAGTTACTCCGGTAGCTGGGAGACCGGGGAGCTGTTTTTT
-	TRBV19	TRBJ2-1	-	CIDPAGPLTYNEQFF	TGTATTGATCCGGCGGGGCCCCTTACGTACAATGAGCAGTTCTTC
TRBD1	TRBV7-3	TRBJ1-2	many	CASSPTGTGDGYTF	TGTGCCAGCAGCCCTACCGGGACAGGGGATGGCTACACCTTC